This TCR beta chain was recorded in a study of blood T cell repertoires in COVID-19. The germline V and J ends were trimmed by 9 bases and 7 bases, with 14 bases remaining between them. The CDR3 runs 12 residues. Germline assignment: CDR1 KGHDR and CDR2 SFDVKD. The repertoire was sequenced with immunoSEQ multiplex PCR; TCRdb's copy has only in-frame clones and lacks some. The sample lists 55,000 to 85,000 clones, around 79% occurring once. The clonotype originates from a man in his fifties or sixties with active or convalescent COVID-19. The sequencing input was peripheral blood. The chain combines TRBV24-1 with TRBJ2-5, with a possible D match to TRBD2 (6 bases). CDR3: CATGTDFGTQYF. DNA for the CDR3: TGTGCCACCGGGACTGATTTTGGGACCCAGTACTTC.